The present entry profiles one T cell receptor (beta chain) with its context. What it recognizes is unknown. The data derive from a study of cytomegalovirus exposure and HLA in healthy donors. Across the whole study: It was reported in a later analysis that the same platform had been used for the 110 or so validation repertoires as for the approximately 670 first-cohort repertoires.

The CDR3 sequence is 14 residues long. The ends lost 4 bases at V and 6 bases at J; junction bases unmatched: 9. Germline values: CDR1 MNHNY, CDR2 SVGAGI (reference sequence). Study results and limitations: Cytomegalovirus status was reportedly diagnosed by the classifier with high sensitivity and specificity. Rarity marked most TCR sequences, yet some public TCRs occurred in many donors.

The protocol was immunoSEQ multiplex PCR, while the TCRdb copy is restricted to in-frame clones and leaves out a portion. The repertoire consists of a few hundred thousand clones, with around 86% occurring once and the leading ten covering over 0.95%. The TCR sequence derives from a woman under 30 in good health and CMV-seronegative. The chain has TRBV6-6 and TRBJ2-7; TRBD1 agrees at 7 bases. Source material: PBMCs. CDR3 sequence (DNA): TGTGCCAGCAGTTTACCGGGACAGCAAGGCGAGCAGTACTTC. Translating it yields CASSLPGQQGEQYF.